This T cell receptor beta chain emerged from a study of T cells in Graves' hyperthyroidism and ophthalmopathy (dated by TCRdb to the late 2010s). For context, the study as a whole: Peripheral blood was collected at initial diagnosis, before any treatment. To identify distinguishing TCR V-J signatures, a discovery cohort of around 100 patients was used, comprising fewer than 45 with Graves' ophthalmopathy and under 60 with stable Graves' hyperthyroidism. Whether ophthalmopathy could be predicted prospectively was tested in an independent validation cohort made up of 18 to 20 hyperthyroidism patients plus 17 patients who later progressed to ophthalmopathy. The approximately 98 discovery patients were randomly divided into training and test sets at a 7:3 ratio. The study also compared thyroid tissue and blood T-cell repertoires from five or six Graves' hyperthyroidism patients. Once sampling was done, hyperthyroidism patients were given methimazole at a starting dose of 30 mg daily, whereas ophthalmopathy patients were given high-dose intravenous methylprednisolone. The paper describes TCR Vbeta CDR3 sequencing of fewer than 150 peripheral blood samples, made up of 43 ophthalmopathy patients, 70 to 75 hyperthyroidism patients and approximately 17 progressor patients.

The paper's findings and limits, for the study overall: In validation, the model predicted progression to ophthalmopathy with over 65% sensitivity and approximately 72% specificity, a median of about 6.7 months before onset. No statistical method was used to fix the sample size in advance, and group allocation was not hidden from the investigators. Blood samples also contained most of the expanded thyroid clonotypes (frequency above 0.001), which suggests that blood repertoires may reflect thyroid immune responses. Ophthalmopathy was separated from stable hyperthyroidism by a 13 V-J signature model, with 87.88% sensitivity and approximately 81% specificity obtained in cross-validation and 80%/75% obtained in testing.

Amplification of TCR beta CDR3 regions was carried out from RNA transcripts. The TCR CDR3 was subjected to a first round of RT-PCR using the HTBI primer set and the Qiagen OneStep RT-PCR kit. Libraries were constructed in a second round of multiplex PCR, after which size selection and purification were carried out. Paired-end sequencing of the libraries was performed with 100 bp reads on an Illumina HiSeq2000. The authors' pipeline ran thus. SOAPnuke was used to process the raw data, removing reads that contained adapters or uncalled bases, had a mean Phred below 15, or lacked an exact match to the constant primer or identifier. High-quality paired reads were merged using COPE v1.2.5, and each unique nucleotide sequence was defined as a clonotype. Clonotypes were aligned to IMGT TRBV, TRBD and TRBJ reference segments using MiTCR v1.1. Analysis was restricted to V-J combinations with a frequency above 0.0001, which covered 99.2% of repertoires. A TCS score was defined as the ratio of F50 (clonal expansion) to E x V (chaos), with BLOSUM62-based TCRdist applied between CDR3 peptides within each V-J. Welch's t-statistics and random forest reduced 500 to 550 V-J features to around 14, which were used in a naive Bayes classifier (R e1071). TCRdb applied fastp at Q25 and MiXCR to the public reads, then kept only in-frame beta chains. Each record represents a unique CDR3 protein, reported with the most common genes and DNA among its rows. TCRdb, rather than the study authors, made the V and J calls. In all, the sample holds roughly 750,000 distinct CDR3 sequences, and around 15% of those were seen once. Around 7.7% of the sample is in the top ten clones.

The CDR3, from cysteine to phenylalanine, totals 13 residues. The retained sequence is limited to the CDR3, 39 bases, with the frame set at the first base. Trimming at the junction amounts to 6 bases on V and 9 bases on J, and the germline ends lie 15 bases apart. According to the germline V gene (reference sequence), CDR1 reads LNHDA and CDR2 reads SQIVND. In its sample, this clonotype was seen a few times. What antigen it recognizes has not been identified. Base qualities were left out, and no much larger clone turns up one base away. Stable Graves' hyperthyroidism was defined as the absence of progression to ophthalmopathy over 18 months of follow-up. The hyperthyroidism patients were between 18 and 65 years old and newly diagnosed, with a disease duration of less than 2 months. Exclusion was applied to patients with uncontrolled infections, other autoimmune diseases, pregnancy or lactation. Diagnoses relied on clinical symptoms, serum thyroxine and TRAb, thyroid ultrasound and orbital computed tomography. Ficoll-Paque density gradient centrifugation was used to isolate PBMCs from approximately 10 ml of fresh peripheral blood. Trizol reagent was used to extract total RNA, and RNA quality was then checked on an Agilent 2100 Bioanalyzer.

The sequence joins TRBV19 to TRBJ1-5; no D gene can be assigned with confidence. The sequence derives from a man younger than 35 with Graves' hyperthyroidism. Sequencing was performed on blood. The CDR3 region: CASSPLAGRPQHF. The nucleotide sequence reads as follows: TGTGCCAGTAGCCCCTTGGCCGGGAGGCCCCAGCATTTT.